The 13 T cell receptor beta chains listed next were all sequenced from one sample in a study of T-cell reconstitution after alpha-beta-depleted transplantation in children. Preparing the TCRbeta library involved the use of unique molecular identifiers. A single record per CDR3 protein comes from TCRdb applying MiXCR to the PCR reads. The sample includes 450,000 to 600,000 distinct CDR3 sequences, 30% to 35% of them seen just once. Source: PBMCs from the stem cell graft donor, taken from the stem cell graft. These receptors were taken from a human donor who donated a stem cell graft to a child with aplastic anemia.

The chain carries TRBV5-1 and TRBJ2-7; the D gene is possibly TRBD1 (6 bases). Germline V gene sequence: CDR1 SGHRS, CDR2 YFSETQ. There are 13 residues in the CDR3. V dropped 4 bases and J dropped 3 bases, with 11 bases sitting between them. The CDR3 spells CASSEPGVYEQYF. CDR3 DNA sequence: TGCGCCAGCAGCGAACCAGGGGTCTACGAGCAGTACTTC. Full variable domain (missing parts from reference TRBV5-1 and TRBJ2-7): KAGVTQTPRYLIKTRGQQVTLSCSPISGHRSVSWYQQTPGQGLQFLFEYFSETQRNKGNFPGRFSGRQFSNSRSEMNVSTLELGDSALYLCASSEPGVYEQYFGPGTRLTVT.

This clonotype was observed a handful of times. The chain uses TRBV12-3 or TRBV12-4 and TRBJ1-1; 7 bases agree with TRBD1. V shed 5 bases, J shed 3 bases, and the junction held 6 bases outside the gene matches. CDR3 length: 14 amino acids. The CDR3 region has the DNA TGTGCCAGCAGTCCGGGACAGAGGGACACTGAAGCTTTCTTT. Translated, it gives CASSPGQRDTEAFF.

The rearrangement joins TRBV5-5 to TRBJ2-7, with TRBD2 identical over 7 bases. Germline loops: CDR1 SGHKS, CDR2 YYEKEE (reference sequence). After removal of 4 bases from V and 1 base from J, the junction contained 8 bases not matched to a gene. CDR3 size: 15 residues. This CDR3 is CASSQGASGSYEQYV. The DNA for the CDR3 is TGTGCCAGCAGCCAAGGTGCTAGCGGTTCCTACGAGCAGTACGTC.

There are a few counts of this clonotype. Here the CDR3 DNA reads TGTGCCAGCAGTGATGGGACCTCCGGGGAGCTGTTTTTT. Amino acids: CASSDGTSGELFF. The chain employs TRBV6-4 and TRBJ2-2, with D perhaps assigned TRBD1 or TRBD2 (5 bases each). The CDR3 totals 13 residues. V dropped 3 bases and J dropped 6 bases, with 8 bases sitting between them. Germline V gene lookup returns CDR1 MRHNA and CDR2 SNTAGT.

This clonotype was picked up a small number of times. The chain recombines TRBV12-3 or TRBV12-4 with TRBJ1-5; no clear D gene. The V gene lost 1 base and the J gene lost 4 bases, with 11 bases spanning the gap. The CDR3 runs 15 residues. For the CDR3, the DNA is TGTGCCAGCAGTTTAGTGCTCGGTCCGAATCAGCCCCAGCATTTT. As protein: CASSLVLGPNQPQHF.

The rearrangement links TRBV18 to TRBJ2-1; TRBD2 aligns across 10 bases. Germline CDR1 is KGHSH and CDR2 is LQKENI. V shed 8 bases, J shed 4 bases, and the junction held 8 bases outside the gene matches. The CDR3 sequence is 15 residues long. CDR3 sequence reads: CASASGTSAYNEQFF. CDR3 bases: TGTGCCAGCGCCAGTGGGACTAGCGCTTACAATGAGCAGTTCTTC.

The J gene is TRBJ2-5, the V gene TRBV5-1; D ambiguous. This CDR3 region has 14 residues. Trimming pared 3 bases from V and 1 base from J, leaving 10 bases between. Per germline, CDR1 SGHRS and CDR2 YFSETQ. Here the CDR3 reads CASSSLSVQETQYF. In DNA, the CDR3 is TGCGCCAGCAGCTCTCTATCGGTCCAAGAGACCCAGTACTTC.

This clonotype has a handful of counts. The rearrangement links TRBV20-1 to TRBJ1-5; 8 bases align to TRBD1. The CDR3 loop spans 14 amino acids. After removal of 4 bases from V and 4 bases from J, the junction contained 6 bases not matched to a gene. Germline V CDR1 and CDR2: DFQATT, SNEGSKA (reference sequence). The CDR3 protein is CSATRTGGNQPQHF. CDR3 DNA sequence: TGCAGTGCTACCAGAACAGGGGGAAATCAGCCCCAGCATTTT.

CDR3 amino acids: CATSREGTSVSSEQFF. The DNA for the CDR3 is TGTGCCACCAGCAGAGAAGGGACTAGCGTTTCGAGTGAGCAGTTCTTC. V and J are TRBV15 and TRBJ2-1, with TRBD2 identical over 10 bases. From germline, CDR1 is LNHNV and CDR2 YYDKDF (reference sequence). The CDR3 has 16 amino acids. Trimming at V came to 0 bases and at J to 9 bases, leaving 8 bases not matched to a gene.

The chain uses TRBV18 and TRBJ2-7; 8 bases align to TRBD1. The germline V gene has CDR1 KGHSH and CDR2 LQKENI. The CDR3 is 15 residues long. The junction had 10 bases not matched to a gene; V was cut back by 4 bases and J by 5 bases. CDR3 sequence: CASSLSPGGADEQYF. In DNA form, the CDR3 reads TGTGCCAGCTCACTTTCCCCAGGGGGCGCGGACGAGCAGTACTTC.

The chain has TRBV15 and TRBJ2-7; 12 bases map to TRBD2. There are 16 residues in the CDR3. Trimming took 0 bases from V and 7 from J; bases not matched to a gene: 7. Germline loops: CDR1 LNHNV, CDR2 YYDKDF (reference sequence). Here the CDR3 reads CATSRDQRLAGEEQYF. CDR3 nucleotides: TGTGCCACCAGCAGAGATCAACGACTAGCGGGAGAAGAGCAGTACTTC. Full variable domain (rest looked up from reference TRBV15 and TRBJ2-7): DAMVIQNPRYQVTQFGKPVTLSCSQTLNHNVMYWYQQKSSQAPKLLFHYYDKDFNNEADTPDNFQSRRPNTSFCFLDIRSPGLGDTAMYLCATSRDQRLAGEEQYFGPGTRLTVT.

This clonotype was recorded a few times. The CDR3 DNA follows: TGTGCCAGCAGCTCGACTAGCGGGGTCAACAATGAGCAGTTCTTC. Translating it yields CASSSTSGVNNEQFF. This sequence joins TRBV11-2 and TRBJ2-1; 11 bases map to TRBD2. Trimming took 4 bases from V and 5 from J; bases not matched to a gene: 4. Germline V CDR1 and CDR2: SGHAT, FQNNGV. The CDR3 length is 15 residues.

This rearrangement joins TRBV5-1 to TRBJ2-2; 9 nucleotides agree with TRBD1. V lost 3 bases to trimming and J lost 0 bases; unmatched junction nucleotides: 3. The CDR3 totals 16 residues. CDR1 and CDR2 from the germline V gene are SGHRS and YFSETQ. The DNA for the CDR3 is TGCGCCAGCAGCTCGGGGACAGGGACGAACACCGGGGAGCTGTTTTTT. Residues: CASSSGTGTNTGELFF.